This T cell receptor (beta chain) is drawn from a study of Ad26.COV2.S vaccination and SARS-CoV-2 variants. Some clones are missing from TCRdb's copy, which holds only in-frame ones; the method was immunoSEQ multiplex PCR. The data contain roughly 300,000 clones, 88% of them seen just once; the ten biggest clones take up around 6.1%. Whole-study results and caveats: Recipients of either vaccine or placebo displayed similar breadth of non-spike TCRs.

Treatment noted: approximately 18 received Ad26.COV2.S at low or high dose, single or two shots; five or six received placebo; per-sample allocation not given. Day 63 following the first vaccine or placebo injection was when the samples were taken. Trimming removed 3 bases from V and 4 bases from J; junction bases left unmatched: 3. There are 15 residues in the CDR3. Germline loops: CDR1 SGHTA, CDR2 FQGNSA. Concerning this clone itself: The antigen remains undetermined. Other nucleotide sequences from this sample produce the same CDR3.

The sample here was peripheral blood, taken in a trial of Ad26.COV2.S vaccine versus placebo. The chain carries TRBV7-2 and TRBJ2-1, with 10 bases matching TRBD2. This clonotype was obtained from a person between 18 and 60 years old who received the Ad26.COV2.S COVID-19 vaccine or a placebo. This chain's CDR3 is CASSFTSGAYNEQFF. The CDR3 DNA sequence: TGTGCCAGCAGCTTCACTAGCGGGGCGTACAATGAGCAGTTCTTC.